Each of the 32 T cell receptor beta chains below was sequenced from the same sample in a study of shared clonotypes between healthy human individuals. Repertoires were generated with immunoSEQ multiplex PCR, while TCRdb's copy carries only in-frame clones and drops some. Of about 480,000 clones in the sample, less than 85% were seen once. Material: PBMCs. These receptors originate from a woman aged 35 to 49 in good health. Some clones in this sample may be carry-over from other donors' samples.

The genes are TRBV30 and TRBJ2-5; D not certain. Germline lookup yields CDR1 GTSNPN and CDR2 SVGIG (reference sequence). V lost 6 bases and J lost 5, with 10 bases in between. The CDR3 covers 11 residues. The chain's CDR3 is CACGPRETQYF. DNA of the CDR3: TGTGCCTGCGGGCCCAGGGAGACCCAGTACTTC.

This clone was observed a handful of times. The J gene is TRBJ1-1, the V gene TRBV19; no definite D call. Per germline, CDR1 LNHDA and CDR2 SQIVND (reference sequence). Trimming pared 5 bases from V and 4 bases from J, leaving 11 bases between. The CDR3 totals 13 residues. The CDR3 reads CASSPSTLTEAFF. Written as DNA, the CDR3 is TGTGCCAGTAGTCCCTCGACACTCACTGAAGCTTTCTTT. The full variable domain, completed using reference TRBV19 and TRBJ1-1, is DGGITQSPKYLFRKEGQNVTLSCEQNLNHDAMYWYRQDPGQGLRLIYYSQIVNDFQKGDIAEGYSVSREKKESFPLTVTSAQKNPTAFYLCASSPSTLTEAFFGQGTRLTVV.

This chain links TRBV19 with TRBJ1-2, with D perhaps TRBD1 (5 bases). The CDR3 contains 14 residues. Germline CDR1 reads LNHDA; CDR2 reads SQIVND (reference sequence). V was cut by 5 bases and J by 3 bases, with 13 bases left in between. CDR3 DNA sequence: TGTGCCAGTAGTGAGGGACCGAGCTACTATGGCTACACCTTC. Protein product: CASSEGPSYYGYTF.

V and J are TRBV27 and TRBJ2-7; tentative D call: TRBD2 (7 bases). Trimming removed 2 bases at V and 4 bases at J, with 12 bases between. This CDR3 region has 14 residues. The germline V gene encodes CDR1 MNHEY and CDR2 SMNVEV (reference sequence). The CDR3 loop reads CASSLARGAYEQYF. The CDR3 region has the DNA TGTGCCAGCAGTTTAGCCCGGGGGGCTTACGAGCAGTACTTC.

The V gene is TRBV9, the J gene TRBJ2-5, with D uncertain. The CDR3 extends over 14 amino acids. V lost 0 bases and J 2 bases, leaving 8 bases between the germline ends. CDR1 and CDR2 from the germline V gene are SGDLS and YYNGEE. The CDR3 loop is CASSVGSIQETQYF. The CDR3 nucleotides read TGTGCCAGCAGCGTAGGGTCTATTCAAGAGACCCAGTACTTC.

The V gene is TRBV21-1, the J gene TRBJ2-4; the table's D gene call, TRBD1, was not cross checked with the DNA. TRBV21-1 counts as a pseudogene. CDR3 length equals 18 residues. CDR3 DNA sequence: TGTGCCAGCAGGAGGGGGAAATTTATGGACCTAGCCAAAAACATTCAGTACTTC. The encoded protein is CASRRGKFMDLAKNIQYF.

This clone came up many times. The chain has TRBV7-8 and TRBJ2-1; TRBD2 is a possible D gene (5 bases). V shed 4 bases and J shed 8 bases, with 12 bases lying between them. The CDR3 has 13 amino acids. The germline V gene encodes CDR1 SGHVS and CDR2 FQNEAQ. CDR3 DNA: TGTGCCAGCAGCTCCCCCCAGAGGGATGAGCAGTTCTTC. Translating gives CASSSPQRDEQFF.

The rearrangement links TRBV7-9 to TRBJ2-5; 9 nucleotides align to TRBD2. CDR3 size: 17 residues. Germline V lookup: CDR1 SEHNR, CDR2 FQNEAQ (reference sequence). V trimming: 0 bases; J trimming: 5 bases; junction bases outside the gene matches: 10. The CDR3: CASSLAMGLAGTETQYF. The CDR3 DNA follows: TGTGCCAGCAGCTTAGCGATGGGGCTAGCGGGAACGGAGACCCAGTACTTC. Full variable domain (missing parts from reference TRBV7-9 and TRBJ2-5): DTGVSQNPRHKITKRGQNVTFRCDPISEHNRLYWYRQTLGQGPEFLTYFQNEAQLEKSRLLSDRFSAERPKGSFSTLEIQRTEQGDSAMYLCASSLAMGLAGTETQYFGPGTRLLVL.

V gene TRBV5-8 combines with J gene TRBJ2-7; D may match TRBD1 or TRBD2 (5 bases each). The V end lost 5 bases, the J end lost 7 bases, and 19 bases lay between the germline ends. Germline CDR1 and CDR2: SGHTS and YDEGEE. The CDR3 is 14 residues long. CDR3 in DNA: TGTGCCAGCAGTACCGGGACGCCGAGAAGGGAGCAGTACTTC. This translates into CASSTGTPRREQYF.

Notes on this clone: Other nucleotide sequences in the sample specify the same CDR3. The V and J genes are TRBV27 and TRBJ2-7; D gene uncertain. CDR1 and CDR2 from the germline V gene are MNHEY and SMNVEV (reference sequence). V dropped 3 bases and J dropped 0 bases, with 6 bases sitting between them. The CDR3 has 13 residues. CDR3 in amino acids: CASSFPSSYEQYF. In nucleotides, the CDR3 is TGTGCCAGCAGTTTCCCTAGCTCCTACGAGCAGTACTTC.

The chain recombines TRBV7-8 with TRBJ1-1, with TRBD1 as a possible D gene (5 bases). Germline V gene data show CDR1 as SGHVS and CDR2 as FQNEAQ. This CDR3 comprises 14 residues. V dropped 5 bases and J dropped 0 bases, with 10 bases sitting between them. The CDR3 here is CASSPGIMNTEAFF. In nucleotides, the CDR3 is TGTGCCAGCAGCCCAGGGATAATGAACACTGAAGCTTTCTTT.

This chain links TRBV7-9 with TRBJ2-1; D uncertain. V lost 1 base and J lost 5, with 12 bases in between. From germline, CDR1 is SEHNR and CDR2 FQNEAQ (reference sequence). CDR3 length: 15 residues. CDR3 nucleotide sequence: TGTGCCAGCAGCTTAGTTTTGGGGTCCCACAATGAGCAGTTCTTC. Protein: CASSLVLGSHNEQFF.

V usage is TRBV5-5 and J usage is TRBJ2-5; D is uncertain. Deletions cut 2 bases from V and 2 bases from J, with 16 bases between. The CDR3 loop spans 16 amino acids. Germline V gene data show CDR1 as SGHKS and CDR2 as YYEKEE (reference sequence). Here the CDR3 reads CASSFRAGVGQETQYF. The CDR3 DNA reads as TGTGCCAGCAGCTTCCGGGCAGGAGTGGGGCAAGAGACCCAGTACTTC.

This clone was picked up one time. CDR3 nucleotide sequence: TGTGCCAGCAGCCCCTCTGGGAGCTCCTACAATGAGCAGTTCTTC. This translates into CASSPSGSSYNEQFF. This chain uses TRBV9 with TRBJ2-1; D possibly corresponds to TRBD2 (5 bases). V was shortened by 4 bases and J by 0 bases, with 11 bases between the two germline ends. The germline V gene encodes CDR1 SGDLS and CDR2 YYNGEE. The CDR3 consists of 15 residues. The variable domain in full, completed from reference TRBV9 and TRBJ2-1, reads DSGVTQTPKHLITATGQRVTLRCSPRSGDLSVYWYQQSLDQGLQFLIQYYNGEERAKGNILERFSAQQFPDLHSELNLSSLELGDSALYFCASSPSGSSYNEQFFGPGTRLTVL.

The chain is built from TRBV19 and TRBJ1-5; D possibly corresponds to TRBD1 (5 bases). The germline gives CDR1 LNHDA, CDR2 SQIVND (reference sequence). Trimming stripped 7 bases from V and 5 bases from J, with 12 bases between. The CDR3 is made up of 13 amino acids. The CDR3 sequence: CASTYQTDQPQHF. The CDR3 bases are TGTGCCAGTACTTACCAGACAGATCAGCCCCAGCATTTT.

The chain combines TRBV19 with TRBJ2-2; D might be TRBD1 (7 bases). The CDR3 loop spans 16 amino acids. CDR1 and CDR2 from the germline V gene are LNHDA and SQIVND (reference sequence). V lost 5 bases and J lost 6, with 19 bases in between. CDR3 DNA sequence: TGTGCCAGTAGTCTATCAGGGGGACTTGGTGCCGGGGAGCTGTTTTTT. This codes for CASSLSGGLGAGELFF.

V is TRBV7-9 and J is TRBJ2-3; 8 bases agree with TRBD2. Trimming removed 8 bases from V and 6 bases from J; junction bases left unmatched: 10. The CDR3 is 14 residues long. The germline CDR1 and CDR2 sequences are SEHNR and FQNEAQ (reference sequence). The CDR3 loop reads CASLAGGGRDTQYF. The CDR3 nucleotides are TGTGCCAGCCTGGCGGGGGGCGGAAGGGATACGCAGTATTTT.

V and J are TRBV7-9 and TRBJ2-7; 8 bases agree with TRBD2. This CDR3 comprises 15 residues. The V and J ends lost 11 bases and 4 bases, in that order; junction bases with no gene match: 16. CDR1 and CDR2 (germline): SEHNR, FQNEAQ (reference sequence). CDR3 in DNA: TGTGCCGCTGGGTCGGGAGGGTTCTCTGTTTACGAGCAGTACTTC. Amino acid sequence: CAAGSGGFSVYEQYF.

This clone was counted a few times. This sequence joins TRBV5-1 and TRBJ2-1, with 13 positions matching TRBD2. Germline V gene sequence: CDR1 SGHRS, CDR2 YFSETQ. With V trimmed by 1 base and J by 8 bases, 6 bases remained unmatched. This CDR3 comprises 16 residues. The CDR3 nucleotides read TGCGCCAGCAGCTTGTTTTGGACTAGCGGGAGCTATGAGCAGTTCTTC. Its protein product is CASSLFWTSGSYEQFF. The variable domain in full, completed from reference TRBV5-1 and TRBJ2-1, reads KAGVTQTPRYLIKTRGQQVTLSCSPISGHRSVSWYQQTPGQGLQFLFEYFSETQRNKGNFPGRFSGRQFSNSRSEMNVSTLELGDSALYLCASSLFWTSGSYEQFFGPGTRLTVL.

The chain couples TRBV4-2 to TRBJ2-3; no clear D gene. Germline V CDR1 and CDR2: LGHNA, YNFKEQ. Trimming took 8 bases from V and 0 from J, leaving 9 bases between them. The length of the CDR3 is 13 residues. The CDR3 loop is CASGTLSTDTQYF. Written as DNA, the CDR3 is TGTGCCAGCGGCACCCTGAGCACAGATACGCAGTATTTT.

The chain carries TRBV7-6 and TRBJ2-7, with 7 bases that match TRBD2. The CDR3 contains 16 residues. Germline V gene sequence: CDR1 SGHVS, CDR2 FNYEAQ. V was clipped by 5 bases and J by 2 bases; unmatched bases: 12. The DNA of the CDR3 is TGTGCCAGCAGCCCCTGGGGAGGGCCCTCGACCTACGAGCAGTACTTC. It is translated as CASSPWGGPSTYEQYF.

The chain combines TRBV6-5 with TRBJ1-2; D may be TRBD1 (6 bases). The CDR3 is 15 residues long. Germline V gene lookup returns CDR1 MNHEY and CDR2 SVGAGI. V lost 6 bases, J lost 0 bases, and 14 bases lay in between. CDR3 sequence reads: CASRTGGSPNYGYTF. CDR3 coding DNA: TGTGCCAGCAGGACCGGGGGCAGCCCTAACTATGGCTACACCTTC.

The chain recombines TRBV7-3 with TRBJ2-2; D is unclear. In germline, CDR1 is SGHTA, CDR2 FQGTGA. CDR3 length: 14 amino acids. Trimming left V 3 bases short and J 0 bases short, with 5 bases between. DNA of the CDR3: TGTGCCAGCAGCTTTGGTCCGAACACCGGGGAGCTGTTTTTT. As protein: CASSFGPNTGELFF.

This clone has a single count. This CDR3 is CASSYDRSSPLHF. The CDR3, as DNA: TGCGCCAGCAGCTACGACAGGTCTTCACCCCTCCACTTT. The rearrangement links TRBV4-3 to TRBJ1-6, with a tentative D call TRBD1 (6 bases). V was clipped by 5 bases and J by 9 bases, with 11 bases between them. Germline loops: CDR1 LGHNA, CDR2 YSLEER. The CDR3 length is 13 residues.

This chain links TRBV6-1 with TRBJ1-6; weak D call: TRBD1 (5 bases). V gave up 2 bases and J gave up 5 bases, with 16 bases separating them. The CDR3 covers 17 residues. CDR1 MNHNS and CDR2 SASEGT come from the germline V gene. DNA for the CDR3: TGTGCCAGCAGTGAATTCGCAGGGAACCTTAATAATTCACCCCTCCACTTT. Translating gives CASSEFAGNLNNSPLHF.

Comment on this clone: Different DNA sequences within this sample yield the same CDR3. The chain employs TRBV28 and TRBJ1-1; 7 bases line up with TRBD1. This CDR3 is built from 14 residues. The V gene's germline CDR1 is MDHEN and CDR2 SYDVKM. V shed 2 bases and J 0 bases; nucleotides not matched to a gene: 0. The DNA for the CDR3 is TGTGCCAGCAGTTTAAGGGGGCTGAACACTGAAGCTTTCTTT. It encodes CASSLRGLNTEAFF. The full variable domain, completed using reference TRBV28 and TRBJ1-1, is DVKVTQSSRYLVKRTGEKVFLECVQDMDHENMFWYRQDPGLGLRLIYFSYDVKMKEKGDIPEGYSVSREKKERFSLILESASTNQTSMYLCASSLRGLNTEAFFGQGTRLTVV.

CDR3 residues: CAFTGKGAYEQYF. In DNA, the CDR3 is TGTGCCTTCACCGGGAAGGGGGCCTACGAGCAGTACTTC. This chain links TRBV5-4 with TRBJ2-7; a possible D gene is TRBD1 (6 bases). CDR3 length: 13 amino acids. CDR1 and CDR2 from the germline V gene are SGHNT and YYREEE (reference sequence). Trimming left V 10 bases short and J 2 bases short, with 16 bases between.

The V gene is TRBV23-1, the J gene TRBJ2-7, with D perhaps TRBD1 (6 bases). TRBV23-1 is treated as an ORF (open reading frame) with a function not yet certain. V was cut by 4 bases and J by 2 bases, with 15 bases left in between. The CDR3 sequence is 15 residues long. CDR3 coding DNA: TGCGCCAGCAGTCGTAATCACAGGGTAACCTACGAGCAGTACTTC. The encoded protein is CASSRNHRVTYEQYF.

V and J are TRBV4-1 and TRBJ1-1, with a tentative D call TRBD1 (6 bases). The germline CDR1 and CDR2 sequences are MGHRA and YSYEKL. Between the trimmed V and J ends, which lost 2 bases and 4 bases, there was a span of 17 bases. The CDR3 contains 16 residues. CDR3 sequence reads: CASSQTLGHLPTEAFF. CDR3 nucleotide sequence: TGCGCCAGCAGCCAAACCTTGGGACACCTCCCCACTGAAGCTTTCTTT.

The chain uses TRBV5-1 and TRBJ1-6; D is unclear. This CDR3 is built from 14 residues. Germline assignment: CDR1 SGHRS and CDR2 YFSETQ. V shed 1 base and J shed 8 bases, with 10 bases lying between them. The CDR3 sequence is CASSLSGSYSPLHF. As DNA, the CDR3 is TGCGCCAGCAGCTTGAGTGGGAGCTATTCACCCCTCCACTTT.

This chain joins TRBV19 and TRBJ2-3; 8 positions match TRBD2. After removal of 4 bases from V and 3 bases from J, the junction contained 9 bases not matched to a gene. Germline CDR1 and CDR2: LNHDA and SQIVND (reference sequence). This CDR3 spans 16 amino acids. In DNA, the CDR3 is TGTGCCAGTAGTAACCCTTTCGGGGGGGGAACAGATACGCAGTATTTT. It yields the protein CASSNPFGGGTDTQYF.

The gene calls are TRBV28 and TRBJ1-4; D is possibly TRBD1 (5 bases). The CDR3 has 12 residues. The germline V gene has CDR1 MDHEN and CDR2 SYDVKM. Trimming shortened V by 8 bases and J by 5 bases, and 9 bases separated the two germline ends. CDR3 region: CASRQPNEKLFF. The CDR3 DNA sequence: TGTGCCAGCCGACAGCCAAATGAAAAACTGTTTTTT.